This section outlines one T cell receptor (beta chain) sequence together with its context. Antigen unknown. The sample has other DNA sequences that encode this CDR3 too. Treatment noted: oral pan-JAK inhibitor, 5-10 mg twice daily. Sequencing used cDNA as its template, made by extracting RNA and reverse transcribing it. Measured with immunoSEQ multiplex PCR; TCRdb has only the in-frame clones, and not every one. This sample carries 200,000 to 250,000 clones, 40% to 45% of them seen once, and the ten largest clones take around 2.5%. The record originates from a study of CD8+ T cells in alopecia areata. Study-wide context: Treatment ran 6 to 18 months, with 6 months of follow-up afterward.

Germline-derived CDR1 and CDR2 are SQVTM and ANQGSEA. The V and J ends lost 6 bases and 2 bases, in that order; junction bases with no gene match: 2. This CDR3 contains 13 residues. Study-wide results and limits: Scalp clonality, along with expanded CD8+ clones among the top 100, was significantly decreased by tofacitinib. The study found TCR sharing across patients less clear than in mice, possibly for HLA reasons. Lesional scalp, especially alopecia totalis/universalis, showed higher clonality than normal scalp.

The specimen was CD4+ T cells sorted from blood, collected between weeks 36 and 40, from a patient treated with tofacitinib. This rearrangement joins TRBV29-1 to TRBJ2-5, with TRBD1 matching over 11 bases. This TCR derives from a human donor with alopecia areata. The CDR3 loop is CSVRDRGQETQYF. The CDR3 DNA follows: TGCAGCGTCAGGGACAGGGGGCAAGAGACCCAGTACTTC.